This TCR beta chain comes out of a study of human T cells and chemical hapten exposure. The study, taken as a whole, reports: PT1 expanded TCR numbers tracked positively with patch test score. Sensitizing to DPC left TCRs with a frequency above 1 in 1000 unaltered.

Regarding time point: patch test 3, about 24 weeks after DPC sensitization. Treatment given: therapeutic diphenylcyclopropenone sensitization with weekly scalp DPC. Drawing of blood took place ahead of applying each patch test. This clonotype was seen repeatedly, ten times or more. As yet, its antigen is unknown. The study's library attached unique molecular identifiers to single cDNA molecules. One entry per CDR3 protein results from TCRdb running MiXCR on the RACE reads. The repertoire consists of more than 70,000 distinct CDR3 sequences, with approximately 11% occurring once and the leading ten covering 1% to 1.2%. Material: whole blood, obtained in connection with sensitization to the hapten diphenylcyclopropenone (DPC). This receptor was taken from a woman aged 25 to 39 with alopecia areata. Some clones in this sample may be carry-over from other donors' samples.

The CDR3 loop is CASSLLIGGTDTQYF. DNA for the CDR3: TGTGCCAGCAGTTTATTGATAGGGGGCACAGATACGCAGTATTTT. The J gene is TRBJ2-3, the V gene TRBV27; D might be TRBD1 (5 bases). The germline V gene encodes CDR1 MNHEY and CDR2 SMNVEV (reference sequence). Between the trimmed V and J ends, which lost 1 base and 1 base, there was a span of 9 bases. This CDR3 has 15 residues.